A selection of T cell receptor beta chains follows, all from one sample in a study of CD4 T cells in relation to SARS-CoV-2 and coronaviruses. These TCRs' antigens remain unknown. Sequenced by immunoSEQ multiplex PCR; TCRdb stores in-frame clones only, minus some. The sample carries about 12,000 clones, more than 55% recorded once. Input material: CD4+ T cells from PBMCs, cultured in vitro. These TCRs come from a human donor in good health. The CDR3 runs from the conserved cysteine through the conserved F or W. D genes are given only for firm matches. Clone size is stated in some rows and not others, as once, few, many or a class when expanded.

clone size | J gene | V gene | D gene | CDR3 DNA | CDR3 protein
. | TRBJ2-5 | TRBV5-1 | . | TGCGCCAGCAGCTTGGCCACTGTTCCTCAAGAGACCCAGTACTTC | CASSLATVPQETQYF
few | TRBJ1-1 | TRBV7-2 | . | TGTGCCAGCAGCCTGGGTATGTTGGGGTTTACAGGCGGTGAAGCTTTCTTT | CASSLGMLGFTGGEAFF
few | TRBJ2-5 | TRBV5-5 | . | TGTGCCAGCAGCTCGTGGGGGGTGGAGACCCAGTACTTC | CASSSWGVETQYF
. | TRBJ2-1 | TRBV2 | TRBD1 | TGTGCCAGCAGTGTGGACAGGGCCGACAATGAGCAGTTCTTC | CASSVDRADNEQFF
. | TRBJ2-7 | TRBV5-1 | . | TGCGCCAGCAGCTTGCAGCAGGCCCTCTCCTACGAGCAGTACTTC | CASSLQQALSYEQYF
. | TRBJ2-3 | TRBV3-1/TRBV3-2 | TRBD2 | TGTGCCAGCAGCCAAGCAAGAGCGGGGACCACAGATACGCAGTATTTT | CASSQARAGTTDTQYF
. | TRBJ2-1 | TRBV11-3 | . | TGTGCCAGCAGCGAGGGGTACAATGAGCAGTTCTTC | CASSEGYNEQFF
. | TRBJ2-3 | TRBV3-1/TRBV3-2 | . | TGTGCCAGCAGCCCAGACGGGACGCACCTCACAGATACGCAGTATTTT | CASSPDGTHLTDTQYF
once | TRBJ1-6 | TRBV5-6 | . | TGTGCCAGCAGTAACTACAGGGCTCCGGTGGGGTCACCCCTCCACTTT | CASSNYRAPVGSPLHF
. | TRBJ1-2 | TRBV6-6 | . | TGTGCCAGCAGTTACTCCAGCAGGGACTATGGCTACACCTTC | CASSYSSRDYGYTF
few | TRBJ2-7 | TRBV7-2 | TRBD2 | TGTGCCAGCAGCTTAGAGGGGGGACTAGCGGGAGACGAGCAGTACTTC | CASSLEGGLAGDEQYF
few | TRBJ1-6 | TRBV6-5 | . | TGTGCCAGCAGTTACTCGTCTCAGGCCAGCAATTCACCCCTCCACTTT | CASSYSSQASNSPLHF
. | TRBJ1-2 | TRBV12-3/TRBV12-4 | TRBD1 | TGTGCCAGCACCGCAGGGGGCACGGGAGGCTACACCTTC | CASTAGGTGGYTF
. | TRBJ2-4 | TRBV19 | . | TGTGCCAGTAGTATCCAGGGTTGGGAAAACATTCAGTACTTC | CASSIQGWENIQYF
few | TRBJ1-2 | TRBV10-1 | . | TGCGCCAGCAGTGGGACAAACTATGGCTACACCTTC | CASSGTNYGYTF
. | TRBJ1-5 | TRBV19 | . | TGTGCCAGTAGTATGATTTGGCAGGTGGGTAGCAATCAGCCCCAGCATTTT | CASSMIWQVGSNQPQHF
. | TRBJ2-7 | TRBV4-1 | TRBD2 | TGCGCCAGCAGCCAAGATCTAGCGGGGTCCTACGAGCAGTACTTC | CASSQDLAGSYEQYF
. | TRBJ2-3 | TRBV7-9 | TRBD2 | TGTGCCAGCAGCTTAGTGGCGGGAGGGAGCACAGATACGCAGTATTTT | CASSLVAGGSTDTQYF
few | TRBJ2-7 | TRBV19 | . | TGTGCCAGTAGTCCCCGGTGGGCCCACGAGCAGTACTTC | CASSPRWAHEQYF
. | TRBJ2-3 | TRBV5-1 | . | TGCGCCAGCAGCTTGGAATGGAGGCAGACAGATACGCAGTATTTT | CASSLEWRQTDTQYF
. | TRBJ2-7 | TRBV5-6 | TRBD2 | TGTGCCAGCAGCCTCGGGACTAGCGCTTTTCGTGGCGAGCAGTACTTC | CASSLGTSAFRGEQYF
. | TRBJ2-1 | TRBV2 | . | TGTGCCAGCAGTAGGGTGGGAGGATCCTACAATGAGCAGTTCTTC | CASSRVGGSYNEQFF
. | TRBJ2-2 | TRBV11-2 | TRBD2 | TGTGCCAGCAGCTTACCCTGGACTAGCGGGAGAACCGGGGAGCTGTTTTTT | CASSLPWTSGRTGELFF